This T cell receptor beta chain was recorded in a study of blood T cell repertoires in COVID-19 (dated by TCRdb to 2018 to 2020). Study-level background: Samples covering the acute and convalescent phases of COVID-19 were provided by collaborators in the United States, Italy and Spain. The prospective study material was composed of cDNA or gDNA derived from T cells, B-cell-depleted T cells, or PBMCs. Deeply sampled blood TCRbeta repertoires from subjects exposed to, actively infected with, or recovered from COVID-19 were included in the dataset. The repertoires were released in a freely available public database meant as a resource for research on the immune response to SARS-CoV-2. Samples were obtained from the ongoing ImmuneRACE study (first 160 participants) and from 1,000 to 1,500 subjects provided by 6 global collaborators. A de-identified subject ID, COVID-19 status, age in years and sex were almost always included in the sample metadata. Where available, HLA class I and class II types were obtained from metadata supplied by the sample provider rather than from assay-based typing.

About this clone: It lacks a known antigen. There are no base qualities to consult, and no much larger clone falls within one base.

The immunoSEQ Assay, a bias-controlled multiplex PCR, was used to amplify TCRbeta CDR3 regions from genomic DNA. The authors' pipeline ran thus. Nucleated cell counts per sample were estimated from amplification of reference gene primers within the assay. Sequence reads were collapsed and filtered to measure the absolute abundance of every unique TCRbeta CDR3 rearrangement. Productive Simpson clonality was computed per sample as the square root of Simpson's diversity index over productive rearrangements. TCRdb stores this immuneACCESS table with in-frame sequences only. Part of the clones is absent; in the studies checked, under half of the shortfall reflects unresolved V genes, and no reason is known for the rest. V and J calls and clone size are given by that table; D and trimming were obtained from the DNA. The sample table records some 200,000 clones; about 85% of these occur just once. 0.85% to 0.95% of the sample comes from the top ten.

At one collaborating source in Seattle, patients were enrolled during active infection and were followed longitudinally through the course of disease. Whole blood was collected in K2EDTA tubes by collaborating institutions according to the institutions' own protocols. For TCRbeta analysis, collaborator samples were shipped as frozen whole blood, as isolated PBMCs, or as DNA extracted from either sample type. General conclusions and limits of the study: The quantity of clinical and demographic metadata differed by source and by participant and was supplied without curation.

Specimen: peripheral blood. This sequence was found in a man aged 55 to 70 with COVID-19, enrolled during active disease.

The CDR3 region reads CASSLYRGRGSGELFF. The nucleotide sequence is TGTGCCAGCAGCTTGTACAGGGGGCGAGGATCAGGGGAGCTGTTTTTT. The chain employs TRBV5-8 and TRBJ2-2; 9 middle bases align to TRBD1. Including the terminal cysteine and phenylalanine, the CDR3 comprises 16 residues. The entry retains the CDR3 DNA only, 48 bases that are in frame from base 1. The germline V gene supplies CDR1 SGHTS and CDR2 YDEGEE. Trimming leaves V shorter by 1 base and J shorter by 8 bases, with the junction holding 9 bases beyond the gene matches.